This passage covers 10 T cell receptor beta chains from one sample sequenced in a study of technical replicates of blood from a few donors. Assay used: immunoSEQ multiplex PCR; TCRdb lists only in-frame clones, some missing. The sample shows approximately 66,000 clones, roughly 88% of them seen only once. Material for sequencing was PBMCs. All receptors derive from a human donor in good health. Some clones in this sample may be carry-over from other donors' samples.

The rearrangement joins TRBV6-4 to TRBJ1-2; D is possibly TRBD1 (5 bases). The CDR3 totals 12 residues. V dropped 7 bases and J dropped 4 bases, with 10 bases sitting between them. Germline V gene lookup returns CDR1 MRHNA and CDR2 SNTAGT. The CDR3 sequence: CASTGGSYGYTF. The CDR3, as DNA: TGTGCCAGCACGGGGGGGAGCTATGGCTACACCTTC.

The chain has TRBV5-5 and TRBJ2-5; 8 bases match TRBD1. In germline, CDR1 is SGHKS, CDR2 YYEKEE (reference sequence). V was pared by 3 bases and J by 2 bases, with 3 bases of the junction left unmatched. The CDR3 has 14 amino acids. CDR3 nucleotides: TGTGCCAGCAGCTGGACAGGGCTGCAAGAGACCCAGTACTTC. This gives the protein CASSWTGLQETQYF.

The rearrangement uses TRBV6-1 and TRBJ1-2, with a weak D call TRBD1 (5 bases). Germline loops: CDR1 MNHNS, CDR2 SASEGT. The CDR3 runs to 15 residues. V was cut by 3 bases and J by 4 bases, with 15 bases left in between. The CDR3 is CASSEAGIVGYGYTF. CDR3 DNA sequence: TGTGCCAGCAGTGAGGCAGGGATCGTTGGCTATGGCTACACCTTC.

CDR3 sequence: CASSITSGGPFF. In nucleotides, the CDR3 is TGTGCCAGCAGCATTACTAGCGGGGGGCCGTTCTTC. The V and J genes are TRBV7-2 and TRBJ2-1; 12 bases line up with TRBD2. This CDR3 spans 12 amino acids. The ends lost 5 bases at V and 15 bases at J; junction bases unmatched: 5. Germline lookup yields CDR1 SGHTA and CDR2 FQGNSA.

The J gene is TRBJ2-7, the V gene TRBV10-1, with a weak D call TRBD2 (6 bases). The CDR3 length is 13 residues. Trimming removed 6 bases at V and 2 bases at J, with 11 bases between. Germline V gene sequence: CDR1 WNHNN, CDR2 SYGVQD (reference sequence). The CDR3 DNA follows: TGCGCCAGCAGGGACTACCAGCCCTACGAGCAGTACTTC. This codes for CASRDYQPYEQYF.

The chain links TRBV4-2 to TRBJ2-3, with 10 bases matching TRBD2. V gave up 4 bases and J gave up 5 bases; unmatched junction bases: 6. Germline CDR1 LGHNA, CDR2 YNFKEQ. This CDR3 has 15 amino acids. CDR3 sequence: CASSLSGGAEDTQYF. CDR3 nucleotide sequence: TGTGCCAGCAGCCTAAGCGGGGGGGCGGAAGATACGCAGTATTTT.

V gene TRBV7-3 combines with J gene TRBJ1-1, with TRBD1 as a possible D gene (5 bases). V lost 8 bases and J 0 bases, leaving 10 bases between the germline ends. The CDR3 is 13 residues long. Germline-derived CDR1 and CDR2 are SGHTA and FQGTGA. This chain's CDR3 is CASRLDMNTEAFF. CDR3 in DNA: TGTGCCAGCCGGTTGGACATGAACACTGAAGCTTTCTTT.

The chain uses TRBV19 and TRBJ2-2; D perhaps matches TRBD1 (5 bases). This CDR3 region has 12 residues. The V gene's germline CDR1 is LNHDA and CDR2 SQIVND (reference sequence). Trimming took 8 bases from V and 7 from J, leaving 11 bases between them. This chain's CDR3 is CASGRAVGELFF. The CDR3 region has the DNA TGTGCCAGTGGCAGGGCTGTCGGGGAGCTGTTTTTT.

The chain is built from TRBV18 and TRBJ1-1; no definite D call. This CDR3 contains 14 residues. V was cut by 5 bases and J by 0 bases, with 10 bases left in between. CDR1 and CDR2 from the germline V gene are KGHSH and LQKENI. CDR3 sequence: CASSLEQMNTEAFF. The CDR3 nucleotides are TGTGCCAGCTCATTAGAACAGATGAACACTGAAGCTTTCTTT.

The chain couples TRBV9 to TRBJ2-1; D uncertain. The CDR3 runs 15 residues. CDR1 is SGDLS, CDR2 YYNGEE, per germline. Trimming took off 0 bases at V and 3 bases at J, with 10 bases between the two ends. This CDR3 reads CASSVEAKHYNEQFF. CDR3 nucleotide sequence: TGTGCCAGCAGCGTAGAAGCCAAGCACTACAATGAGCAGTTCTTC. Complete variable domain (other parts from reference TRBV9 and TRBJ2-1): DSGVTQTPKHLITATGQRVTLRCSPRSGDLSVYWYQQSLDQGLQFLIQYYNGEERAKGNILERFSAQQFPDLHSELNLSSLELGDSALYFCASSVEAKHYNEQFFGPGTRLTVL.